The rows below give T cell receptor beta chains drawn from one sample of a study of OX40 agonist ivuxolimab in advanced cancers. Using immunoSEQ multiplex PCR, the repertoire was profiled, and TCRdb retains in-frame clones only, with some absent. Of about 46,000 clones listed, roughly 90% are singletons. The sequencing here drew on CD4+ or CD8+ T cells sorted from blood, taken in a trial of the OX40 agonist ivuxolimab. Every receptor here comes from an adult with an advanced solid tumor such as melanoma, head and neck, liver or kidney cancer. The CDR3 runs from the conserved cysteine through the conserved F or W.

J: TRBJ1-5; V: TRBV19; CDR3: CASSIAGRWDPQHF
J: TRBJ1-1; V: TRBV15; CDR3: CATSSTDRANTEAFF
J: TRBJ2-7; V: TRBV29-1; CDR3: CSVEGGGRGVGEQYF
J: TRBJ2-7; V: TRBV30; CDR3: CAWSPRGVGWSGGSYEQYF
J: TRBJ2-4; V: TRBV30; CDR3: CAWSVEAGIQYF
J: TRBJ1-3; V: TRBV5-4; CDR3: CASSLAGTVGNTIYF
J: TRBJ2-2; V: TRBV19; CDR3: CASAGGSGSNTGELFF
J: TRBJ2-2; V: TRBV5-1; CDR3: CASSRGRTGELFF
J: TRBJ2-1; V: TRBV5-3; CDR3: CARSLLLAGGIWGRYNEQFF
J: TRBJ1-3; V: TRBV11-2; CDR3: CASSLHQESSGNTIYF
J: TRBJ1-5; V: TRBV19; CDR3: CASSIAGSRNQPQHF
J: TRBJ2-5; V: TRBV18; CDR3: CASSPEQGYGETQYF
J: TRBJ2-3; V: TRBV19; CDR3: CASSSVADTQYF
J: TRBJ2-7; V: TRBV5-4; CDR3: CASSLGGRASGEQYF
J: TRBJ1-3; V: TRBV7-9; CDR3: CASRAGAGNTIYF
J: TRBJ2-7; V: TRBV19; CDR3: CASSTRGEQYF
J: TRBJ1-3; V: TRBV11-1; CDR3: CASSHGLVTRPGNTIYF
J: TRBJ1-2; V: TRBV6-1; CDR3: CASSENRGYGYGYTF
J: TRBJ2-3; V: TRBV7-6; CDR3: CASSFGTSGTDTQYF
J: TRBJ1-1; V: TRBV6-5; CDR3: CASSYFYKNTEAFF
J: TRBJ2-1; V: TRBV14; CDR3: CASSPPPPSGSYNEQFF
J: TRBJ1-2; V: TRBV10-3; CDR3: CAISVSSPGTGRTTDGYTF